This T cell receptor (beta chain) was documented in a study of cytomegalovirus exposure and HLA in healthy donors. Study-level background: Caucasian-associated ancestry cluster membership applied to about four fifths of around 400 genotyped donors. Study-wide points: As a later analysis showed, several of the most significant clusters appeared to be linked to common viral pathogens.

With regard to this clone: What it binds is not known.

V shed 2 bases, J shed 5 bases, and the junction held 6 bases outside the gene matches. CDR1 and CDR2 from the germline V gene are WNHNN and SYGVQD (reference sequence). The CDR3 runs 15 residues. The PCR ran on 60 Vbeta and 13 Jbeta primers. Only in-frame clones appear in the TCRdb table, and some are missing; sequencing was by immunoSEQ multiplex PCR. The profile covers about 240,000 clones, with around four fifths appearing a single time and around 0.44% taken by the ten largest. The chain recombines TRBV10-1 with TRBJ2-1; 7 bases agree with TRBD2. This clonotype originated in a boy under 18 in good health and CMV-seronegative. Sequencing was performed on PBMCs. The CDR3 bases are TGCGCCAGCAGTGAGCGGCTGGGACTAAACAATGAGCAGTTCTTC. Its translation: CASSERLGLNNEQFF.